These T cell receptor beta chains were read from a single sample in a study of T cells in localized non-small cell lung cancer. Data came from immunoSEQ multiplex PCR; TCRdb stores just in-frame clones and leaves some out. The table lists nearly 35,000 clones, approximately 89% of them singletons. The material was peripheral blood mononuclear cells, obtained before any cancer treatment. Every receptor here comes from a female donor of 60 years or more with stage II lung adenocarcinoma. Both conserved end residues are part of each CDR3. Each record gives: J gene, clone size, D gene, V gene, CDR3 DNA, CDR3 protein. A D gene is named only where the DNA matches it firmly. Clone size is not always given. Where it is, it says once, few, many or a class for expanded clones.

TRBJ1-5 | . | TRBD1 | TRBV6-6 | TGTGCCAGCAGGACAGGGGGTGTCAATCAGCCCCAGCATTTT | CASRTGGVNQPQHF
TRBJ2-3 | . | . | TRBV19 | TGTGCCAGTATGGCCCCTCGGAACGCGCTCCCTAGTACGCAGTATTTT | CASMAPRNALPSTQYF
TRBJ1-5 | . | . | TRBV5-6 | TGTGCCAGCAGCTTGGGCGGATTGCCTAGCAATCAGCCCCAGCATTTT | CASSLGGLPSNQPQHF
TRBJ1-3 | . | . | TRBV5-1 | TGCGCCAGCAGCTTGCCCAGGCTCTCTGGAAACACCATATATTTT | CASSLPRLSGNTIYF
TRBJ2-3 | . | . | TRBV11-2 | TGTGCCAGCAGCCAAGGACTATTACGCACAGATACGCAGTATTTT | CASSQGLLRTDTQYF
TRBJ1-1 | . | . | TRBV6-5 | TGTGCCAGCAGTAAACAGGGTAACGGGCACACTGAAGCTTTCTTT | CASSKQGNGHTEAFF
TRBJ1-6 | . | TRBD1 | TRBV4-1 | TGCGCCAGCAGCCAAGGGGCAGGGGGGACATCACCCCTCCACTTT | CASSQGAGGTSPLHF
TRBJ2-3 | . | . | TRBV5-4 | TGTGCCAGCAGCTTGGGGGGGACGAGCACAGATACGCAGTATTTT | CASSLGGTSTDTQYF
TRBJ1-1 | . | TRBD1 | TRBV7-9 | TGTGCCAGCAGCTCCCCCCCGCCGGGACAGGTGAACACTGAAGCTTTCTTT | CASSSPPPGQVNTEAFF
TRBJ2-7 | . | . | TRBV6-6 | TGTGCCAGCTCCGCGCCAGGGACCTACTACGAGCAGTACTTC | CASSAPGTYYEQYF
TRBJ1-1 | . | . | TRBV28 | TGTGCCAGCAGTCAAGGGATTGAAGCTTTCTTT | CASSQGIEAFF
TRBJ2-1 | . | . | TRBV5-1 | TGCGCCAGCAGCTTGACCCTAGCGAGGAATGAGCAGTTCTTC | CASSLTLARNEQFF
TRBJ1-1 | . | TRBD1 | TRBV7-8 | TGTGCCAGCAGCACGGACAGGGTGAAGACTGAAGCTTTCTTT | CASSTDRVKTEAFF
TRBJ2-2 | . | TRBD2 | TRBV7-7 | TGTGCCAGCAGCTTCTCGGGAGGTACCGGGGAGCTGTTTTTT | CASSFSGGTGELFF
TRBJ2-1 | . | TRBD2 | TRBV28 | TGTGCCAGCAGTTTATACTTCGGCCAGCGGGGGGATGAGCAGTTCTTC | CASSLYFGQRGDEQFF
TRBJ2-3 | . | TRBD2 | TRBV6-6 | TGTGCCAGCAGGCCTACTAGCGTTAGCACAGATACGCAGTATTTT | CASRPTSVSTDTQYF
TRBJ2-5 | . | TRBD2 | TRBV28 | TGTGCCAGCAGCCCGGGGGGGACTCAAGAGACCCAGTACTTC | CASSPGGTQETQYF
TRBJ2-1 | once | . | TRBV20-1 | TGCAGTGCTAGTCGTTCGAATGAGCAGTTCTTC | CSASRSNEQFF
TRBJ2-3 | . | . | TRBV4-1 | TGCGCCAGCAGCCTAAGAGGGACGGGGGGCACAGATACGCAGTATTTT | CASSLRGTGGTDTQYF
TRBJ2-5 | . | TRBD2 | TRBV5-1 | TGCGCCAGCAGCATTGGACTAGCGGGGGAGACCCAGTACTTC | CASSIGLAGETQYF
TRBJ2-7 | . | TRBD2 | TRBV6-6 | TGTGCCAGCGCTCAGCGGGGCTCCTACGAGCAGTACTTC | CASAQRGSYEQYF
TRBJ2-1 | medium-sized | . | TRBV11-2 | TGTGCCAGCAGCTTAGTGGCCCTCAGCTCCTACAATGAGCAGTTCTTC | CASSLVALSSYNEQFF
TRBJ1-3 | . | . | TRBV7-9 | TGTGCCAGCAGCCCAGACGGATTCGCAAGACCCAGCATTCAAAACACCATATATTTT | CASSPDGFARPSIQNTIYF
TRBJ2-5 | . | . | TRBV5-6 | TGTGCCAGCAGCTTGGTTTTGGGTTTTTTTCCAGACCAGTACTTC | CASSLVLGFFPDQYF
TRBJ1-3 | once | . | TRBV19 | TGTGCCAGTAGTATGGACCGCTCTGGAAACACCATATATTTT | CASSMDRSGNTIYF
TRBJ2-1 | . | TRBD1 | TRBV5-4 | TGTGCCAGCCAGCTTGACAGGGGGTACAATGAGCAGTTCTTC | CASQLDRGYNEQFF
TRBJ1-4 | . | TRBD1 | TRBV10-3 | TGTGCCATCAGAGCCCGGGACAGCGGCGAAAAACTGTTTTTT | CAIRARDSGEKLFF
TRBJ1-1 | . | TRBD1 | TRBV15 | TGTGCCACCAGCAGAAATCCCAGGGGGGAGAACACTGAAGCTTTCTTT | CATSRNPRGENTEAFF
TRBJ2-3 | . | . | TRBV11-3 | TGTGCCAGCAGCTTAGGGGGCAGATCTTTAATCTACACAGATACGCAGTATTTT | CASSLGGRSLIYTDTQYF
TRBJ2-1 | . | . | TRBV7-9 | TGTGCCAGCAGCACTGGGACGGAATACAATGAGCAGTTCTTC | CASSTGTEYNEQFF
TRBJ2-3 | once | . | TRBV5-1 | TGCGCCAGCAGCTTGGGGGACCCCACAGATACGCAGTATTTT | CASSLGDPTDTQYF
TRBJ2-5 | . | TRBD2 | TRBV7-2 | TGTGCCAGCAGCTCGCAGGGACTAGGGGGTGAAGAGACCCAGTACTTC | CASSSQGLGGEETQYF
TRBJ1-2 | . | . | TRBV20-1 | TGCAGTGCTGTCTTCTATGGCTACACCTTC | CSAVFYGYTF
TRBJ1-4 | . | . | TRBV5-4 | TGTGCCAGCAGCTTTGGGGGGATTGCTAATGAAAAACTGTTTTTT | CASSFGGIANEKLFF
TRBJ1-1 | . | TRBD1 | TRBV28 | TGTGCCAGCAGTAGGGGACAGATGAACACTGAAGCTTTCTTT | CASSRGQMNTEAFF
TRBJ2-7 | . | . | TRBV27 | TGTGCCAGCAGTTTCTCCAGGGATGTCTTCTACGAGCAGTACTTC | CASSFSRDVFYEQYF
TRBJ2-3 | . | . | TRBV5-4 | TGTGCCAGCAGCTTTTCTTCGGGATTCACAGATACGCAGTATTTT | CASSFSSGFTDTQYF
TRBJ2-3 | . | . | TRBV5-1 | TGCGCCAGCAGCTTGATTTTGGGGCAAGATACGCAGTATTTT | CASSLILGQDTQYF
TRBJ2-3 | . | . | TRBV13 | TGTGCCAGCAGCACTGAGTTGGGGGCTAGCACAGATACGCAGTATTTT | CASSTELGASTDTQYF
TRBJ1-1 | . | . | TRBV11-2 | TGTGCCAGCAGCTTAGATAACGGGCAGGGATGGGAAACTGAAGCTTTCTTT | CASSLDNGQGWETEAFF
TRBJ2-7 | . | . | TRBV18 | TGTGCCAGCTCGACTCTCCCTGCGGACGAGCAGTACTTC | CASSTLPADEQYF
TRBJ2-7 | once | . | TRBV27 | TGTGCCAGCAGTCCGAGCGGGTCCTTGAGCTCCTACGAGCAGTACTTC | CASSPSGSLSSYEQYF